This T cell receptor (beta chain) is from a study of T-cell reconstitution after alpha-beta-depleted transplantation in children. During its preparation, the TCRbeta library received unique molecular identifiers. TCRdb reprocessed the PCR reads via MiXCR and lists one record per CDR3 protein. The data contain 200,000 to 250,000 distinct CDR3 sequences, roughly 9% of them singletons. Germline V lookup: CDR1 MNHEY, CDR2 SVGAGI. This CDR3 is 14 amino acids long. The V end lost 0 bases, the J end lost 4 bases, and 9 bases lay between the germline ends. This clonotype has just a few counts. V usage is TRBV6-5 and J usage is TRBJ1-1; D is possibly TRBD1 (5 bases). Sequencing used PBMCs from the stem cell graft donor, obtained from the stem cell graft. The source is a human donor who donated a stem cell graft to a child with acute lymphoblastic leukemia. The chain's CDR3 is CASSYSTGTTEAFF. The CDR3 DNA reads TGTGCCAGCAGTTACTCGACCGGGACCACTGAAGCTTTCTTT.